This T cell receptor beta chain originates from a study of Graves' ophthalmopathy and Graves' hyperthyroidism. TCR beta CDR3 amplification used RNA transcripts. HTBI primers served in a first-round RT-PCR, which a second-round multiplex PCR followed. MiXCR, run by TCRdb on the multiplex PCR reads, gives a single entry per CDR3 protein. The sample has almost 750,000 distinct CDR3 sequences; 35% to 50% are singletons. Germline V gene sequence: CDR1 SQVTM, CDR2 ANQGSEA. The CDR3 runs to 12 residues. V was cut by 4 bases and J by 1 base, with 7 bases left in between. V usage is TRBV29-1 and J usage is TRBJ1-1; D ambiguous. This TCR derives from an adult man with Graves' ophthalmopathy. Specimen: peripheral blood. The CDR3 bases are TGCAGCGTTGCGAGACAGAACACTGAAGCTTTCTTT. Protein: CSVARQNTEAFF.